This T cell receptor beta chain was obtained from a study of Graves' ophthalmopathy and Graves' hyperthyroidism. Orbital computed tomography, together with clinical symptoms, serum thyroxine, TRAb and thyroid ultrasound, was used for diagnosis. This clonotype was detected ten times or more. The CDR3 is 13 residues long. Trimming at V came to 5 bases and at J to 7 bases, leaving 6 bases not matched to a gene. Germline V gives CDR1 SGHTA, CDR2 FQGTGA. The study amplified TCR beta CDR3 regions using RNA transcripts. First-round RT-PCR relied on HTBI primers, and a second-round multiplex PCR came next. Each CDR3 protein is one row after TCRdb ran MiXCR on the multiplex PCR reads. This sample has some 390,000 distinct CDR3 sequences, with roughly 18% found just once.

This clonotype was sampled from a woman in her late teens or twenties with Graves' ophthalmopathy. The chain recombines TRBV7-3 with TRBJ1-1, with 8 bases identical to TRBD1. The sequenced sample was peripheral blood. The chain's CDR3 is CASSQRGQGEAFF. CDR3 coding DNA: TGTGCCAGCAGCCAAAGAGGACAGGGTGAAGCTTTCTTT.